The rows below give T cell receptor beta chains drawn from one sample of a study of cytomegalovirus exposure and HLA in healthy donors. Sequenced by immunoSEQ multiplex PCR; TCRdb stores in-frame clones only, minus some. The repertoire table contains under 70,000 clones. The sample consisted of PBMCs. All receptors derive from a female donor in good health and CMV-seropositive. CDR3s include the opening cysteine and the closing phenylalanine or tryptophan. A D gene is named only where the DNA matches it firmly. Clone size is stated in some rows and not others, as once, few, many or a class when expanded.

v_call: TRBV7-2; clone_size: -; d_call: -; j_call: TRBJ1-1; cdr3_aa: CASSPRYRVTEAFF; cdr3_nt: TGTGCCAGCAGCCCGCGGTACCGGGTCACTGAAGCTTTCTTT
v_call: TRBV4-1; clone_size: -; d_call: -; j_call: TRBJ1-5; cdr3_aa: CASSLVRGQPQHF; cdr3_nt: TGCGCCAGCAGCCTAGTCCGGGGTCAGCCCCAGCATTTT
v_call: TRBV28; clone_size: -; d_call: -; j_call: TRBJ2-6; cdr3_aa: CASSPLYSGANVLTF; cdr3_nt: TGTGCCAGCAGCCCCCTTTATTCTGGGGCCAACGTCCTGACTTTC
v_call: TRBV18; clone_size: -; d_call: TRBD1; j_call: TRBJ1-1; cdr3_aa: CASSQGAGLTEAFF; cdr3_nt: TGTGCCAGCTCACAGGGGGCAGGTCTAACTGAAGCTTTCTTT
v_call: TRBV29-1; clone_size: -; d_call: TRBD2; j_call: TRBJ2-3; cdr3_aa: CSVGTSGGTDTQYF; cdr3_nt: TGCAGCGTTGGAACTAGCGGGGGCACAGATACGCAGTATTTT
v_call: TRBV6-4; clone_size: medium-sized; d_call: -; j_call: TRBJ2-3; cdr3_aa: CASSDSSHQEIDTQYF; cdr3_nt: TGTGCCAGCAGTGACTCGTCTCATCAAGAGATCGATACGCAGTATTTT
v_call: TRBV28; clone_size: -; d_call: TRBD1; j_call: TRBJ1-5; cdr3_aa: CASSLQGADQPQHF; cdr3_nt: TGTGCCAGCAGCCTACAGGGGGCAGATCAGCCCCAGCATTTT
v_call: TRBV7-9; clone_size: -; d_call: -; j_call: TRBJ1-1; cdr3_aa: CASSPMGGTEAFF; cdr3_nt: TGTGCCAGCAGCCCGATGGGGGGCACTGAAGCTTTCTTT
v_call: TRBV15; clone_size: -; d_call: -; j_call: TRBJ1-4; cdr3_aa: CATSVGGAGEKLFF; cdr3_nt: TGTGCCACCAGTGTTGGGGGGGCTGGTGAAAAACTGTTTTTT
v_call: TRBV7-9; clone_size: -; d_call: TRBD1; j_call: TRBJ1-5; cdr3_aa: CASSLETGYNQPQHF; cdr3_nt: TGTGCCAGCAGCTTGGAGACAGGGTACAATCAGCCCCAGCATTTT
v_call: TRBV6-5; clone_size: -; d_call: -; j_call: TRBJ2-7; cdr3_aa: CASSVLITTYEQYF; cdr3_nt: TGTGCCAGCAGTGTACTAATTACGACCTACGAGCAGTACTTC
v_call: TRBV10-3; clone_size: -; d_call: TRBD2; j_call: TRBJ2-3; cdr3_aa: CAIGLAGAQTDTQYF; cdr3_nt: TGTGCCATAGGACTAGCGGGAGCTCAAACAGATACGCAGTATTTT
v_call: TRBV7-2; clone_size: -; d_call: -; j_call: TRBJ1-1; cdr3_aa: CASSLASDTEAFF; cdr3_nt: TGTGCCAGCAGCTTAGCATCCGACACTGAAGCTTTCTTT
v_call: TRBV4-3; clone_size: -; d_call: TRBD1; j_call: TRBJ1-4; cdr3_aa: CASSQAYRGNEKLFF; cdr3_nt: TGCGCCAGCAGCCAAGCTTACAGGGGGAATGAAAAACTGTTTTTT
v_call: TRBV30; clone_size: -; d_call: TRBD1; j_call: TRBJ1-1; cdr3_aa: CAWARWGTGAQGAEAFF; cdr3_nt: TGTGCCTGGGCCCGTTGGGGGACAGGGGCCCAGGGGGCTGAAGCTTTCTTT
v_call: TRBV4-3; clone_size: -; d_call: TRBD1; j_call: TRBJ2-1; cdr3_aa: CASSQGQPNEQFF; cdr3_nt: TGCGCCAGCAGCCAGGGACAGCCCAATGAGCAGTTCTTC
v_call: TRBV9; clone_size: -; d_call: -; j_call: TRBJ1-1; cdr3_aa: CASSGRGQNTEAFF; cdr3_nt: TGTGCCAGCAGCGGGCGGGGCCAGAACACTGAAGCTTTCTTT
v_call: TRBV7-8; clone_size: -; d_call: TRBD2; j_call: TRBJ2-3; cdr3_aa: CASSERTSGTDTQYF; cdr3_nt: TGTGCCAGCAGCGAAAGGACTAGCGGCACAGATACGCAGTATTTT
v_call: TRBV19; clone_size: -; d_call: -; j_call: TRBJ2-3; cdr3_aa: CASSMGGFGVSTDTQYF; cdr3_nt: TGTGCCAGTAGTATGGGGGGTTTCGGGGTAAGCACAGATACGCAGTATTTT
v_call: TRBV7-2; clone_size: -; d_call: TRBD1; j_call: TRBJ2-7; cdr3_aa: CASSLGEGQKYEQYF; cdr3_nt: TGTGCCAGCAGCTTAGGAGAGGGACAGAAATACGAGCAGTACTTC
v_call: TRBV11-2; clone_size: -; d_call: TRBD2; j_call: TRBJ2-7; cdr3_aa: CASSPTTSGYEQYF; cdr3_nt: TGTGCCAGCAGCCCTACGACTAGCGGCTACGAGCAGTACTTC
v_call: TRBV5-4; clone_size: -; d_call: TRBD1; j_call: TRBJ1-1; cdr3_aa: CASSLLGTERWAFF; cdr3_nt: TGTGCCAGCAGCCTCCTAGGGACAGAAAGGTGGGCTTTCTTT
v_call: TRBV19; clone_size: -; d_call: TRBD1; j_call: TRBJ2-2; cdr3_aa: CASSIETGGTGELFF; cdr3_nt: TGTGCCAGTAGTATCGAGACAGGGGGAACCGGGGAGCTGTTTTTT
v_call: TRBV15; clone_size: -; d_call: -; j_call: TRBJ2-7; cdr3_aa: CATSRGGTGSYEQYF; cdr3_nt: TGTGCCACCAGCAGAGGAGGAACTGGGAGCTACGAGCAGTACTTC
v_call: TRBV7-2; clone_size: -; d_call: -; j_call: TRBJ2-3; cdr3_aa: CASSTYADTQYF; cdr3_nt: TGTGCCAGCAGCACCTATGCAGATACGCAGTATTTT
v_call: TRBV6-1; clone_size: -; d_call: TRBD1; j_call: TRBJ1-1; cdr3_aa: CASRVQGDTEAFF; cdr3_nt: TGTGCCAGCCGGGTACAGGGGGACACTGAAGCTTTCTTT
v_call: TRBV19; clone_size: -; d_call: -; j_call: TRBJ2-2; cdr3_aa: CASTPEQGLGGTGELFF; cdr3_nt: TGTGCCAGTACCCCCGAACAGGGTCTGGGGGGGACCGGGGAGCTGTTTTTT
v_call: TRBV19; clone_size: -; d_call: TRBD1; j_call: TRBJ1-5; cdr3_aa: CASSLEGARNQPQHF; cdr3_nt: TGTGCCAGTAGTCTCGAGGGGGCCCGCAATCAGCCCCAGCATTTT
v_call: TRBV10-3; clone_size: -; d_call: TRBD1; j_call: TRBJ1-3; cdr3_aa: CAISESTGVGNTIYF; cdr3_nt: TGTGCCATCAGTGAGTCGACAGGGGTCGGAAACACCATATATTTT
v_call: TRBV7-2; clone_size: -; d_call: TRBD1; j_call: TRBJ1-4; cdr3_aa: CASSSGQEANEKLFF; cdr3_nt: TGTGCCAGCAGCTCGGGACAGGAGGCTAATGAAAAACTGTTTTTT
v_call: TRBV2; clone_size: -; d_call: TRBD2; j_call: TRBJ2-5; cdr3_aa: CASSGIAGPYLETQYF; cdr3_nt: TGTGCCAGCAGTGGGATAGCGGGACCTTACCTTGAGACCCAGTACTTC
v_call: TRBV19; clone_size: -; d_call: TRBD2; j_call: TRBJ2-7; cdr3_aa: CASRRLAGAHEQYF; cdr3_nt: TGTGCCAGCAGAAGACTAGCGGGAGCCCACGAGCAGTACTTC
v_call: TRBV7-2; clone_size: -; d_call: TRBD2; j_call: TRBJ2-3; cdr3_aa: CASSLAIGGVYF; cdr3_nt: TGTGCCAGCAGCTTAGCTATCGGGGGGGTGTATTTT
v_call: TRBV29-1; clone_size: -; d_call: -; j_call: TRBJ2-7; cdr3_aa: CSVSGSSSYEQYF; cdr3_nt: TGCAGCGTTTCAGGGTCGAGCTCCTACGAGCAGTACTTC
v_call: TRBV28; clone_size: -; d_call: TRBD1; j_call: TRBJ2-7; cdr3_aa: CASRRDRGFAYEQYF; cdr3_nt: TGTGCCAGCAGGAGGGACAGGGGTTTTGCTTACGAGCAGTACTTC
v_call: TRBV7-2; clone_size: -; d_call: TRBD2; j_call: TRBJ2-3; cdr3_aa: CASSWGLAGVDTQYF; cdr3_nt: TGTGCCAGCAGCTGGGGACTAGCGGGAGTAGATACGCAGTATTTT
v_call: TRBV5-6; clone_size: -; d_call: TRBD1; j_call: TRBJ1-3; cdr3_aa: CASSYGQGAGNTIYF; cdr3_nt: TGTGCCAGCAGCTACGGACAGGGTGCCGGAAACACCATATATTTT
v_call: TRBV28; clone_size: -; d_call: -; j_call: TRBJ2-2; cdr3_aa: CASSLGGYPPTGTGELFF; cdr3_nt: TGTGCCAGCAGTTTAGGGGGCTATCCTCCGACGGGCACCGGGGAGCTGTTTTTT
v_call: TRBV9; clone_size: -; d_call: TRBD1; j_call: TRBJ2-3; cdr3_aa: CASSPRTGTSTDTQYF; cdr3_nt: TGTGCCAGCAGCCCTCGGACAGGCACAAGCACAGATACGCAGTATTTT
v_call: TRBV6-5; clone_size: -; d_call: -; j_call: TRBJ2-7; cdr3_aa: CASSPTVTLTYEQYF; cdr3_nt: TGTGCCAGCAGTCCGACAGTTACCTTAACCTACGAGCAGTACTTC
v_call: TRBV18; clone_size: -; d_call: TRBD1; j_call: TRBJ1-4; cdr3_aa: CASSPQGAQEKLFF; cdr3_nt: TGTGCCAGCTCACCTCAGGGGGCTCAGGAAAAACTGTTTTTT
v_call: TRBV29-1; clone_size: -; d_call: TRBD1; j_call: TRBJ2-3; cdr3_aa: CSVVQGADTQYF; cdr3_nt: TGCAGCGTTGTCCAGGGGGCAGATACGCAGTATTTT
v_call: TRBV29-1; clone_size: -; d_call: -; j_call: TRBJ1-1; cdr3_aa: CSVDNLSDMNTEAFF; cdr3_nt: TGCAGCGTTGACAATCTATCCGACATGAACACTGAAGCTTTCTTT
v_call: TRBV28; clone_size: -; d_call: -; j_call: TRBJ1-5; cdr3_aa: CASSLWSSNQPQHF; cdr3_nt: TGTGCCAGCAGTTTATGGAGTAGCAATCAGCCCCAGCATTTT
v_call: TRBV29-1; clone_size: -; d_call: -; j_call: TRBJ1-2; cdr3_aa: CSVDPPVYGYTF; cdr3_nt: TGCAGCGTTGATCCCCCGGTCTATGGCTACACCTTC
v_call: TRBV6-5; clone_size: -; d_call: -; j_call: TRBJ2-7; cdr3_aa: CASSYSVVSGPYEQYF; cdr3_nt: TGTGCCAGCAGTTACTCAGTCGTGTCCGGTCCCTACGAGCAGTACTTC
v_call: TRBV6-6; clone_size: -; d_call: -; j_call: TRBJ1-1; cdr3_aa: CASREAGNTEAFF; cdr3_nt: TGTGCCAGCAGAGAGGCTGGGAACACTGAAGCTTTCTTT
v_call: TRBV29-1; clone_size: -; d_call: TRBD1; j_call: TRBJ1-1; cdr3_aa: CSVDRGTNTEAFF; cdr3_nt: TGCAGCGTGGACAGGGGGACGAACACTGAAGCTTTCTTT
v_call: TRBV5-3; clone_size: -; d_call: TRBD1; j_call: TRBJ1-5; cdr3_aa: CARSPNRDRGSGSNQPQHF; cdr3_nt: TGTGCCAGAAGCCCAAATCGGGACAGGGGTTCAGGAAGCAATCAGCCCCAGCATTTT
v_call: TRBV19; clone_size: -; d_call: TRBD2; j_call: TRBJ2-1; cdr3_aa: CASSGSSGSSEQFF; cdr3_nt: TGTGCCAGTAGTGGGAGTAGCGGGAGTAGTGAGCAGTTCTTC
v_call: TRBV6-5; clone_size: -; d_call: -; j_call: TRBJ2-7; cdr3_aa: CATRRDMALYEQYF; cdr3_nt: TGTGCCACCCGCCGGGACATGGCGCTCTACGAGCAGTACTTC
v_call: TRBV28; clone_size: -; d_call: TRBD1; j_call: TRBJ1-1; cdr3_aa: CASSLLTGYEAFF; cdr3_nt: TGTGCCAGCAGCCTGCTGACAGGGTACGAAGCTTTCTTT
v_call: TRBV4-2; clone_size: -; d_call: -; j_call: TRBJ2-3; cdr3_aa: CASSQDISSLSTDTQYF; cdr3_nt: TGTGCCAGCAGCCAAGATATAAGCTCCCTTAGCACAGATACGCAGTATTTT
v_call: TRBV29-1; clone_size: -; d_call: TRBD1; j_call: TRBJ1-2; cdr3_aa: CSVEIVWGQADLIANYGYTF; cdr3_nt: TGCAGCGTTGAGATAGTGTGGGGACAGGCGGACCTGATCGCTAACTATGGCTACACCTTC
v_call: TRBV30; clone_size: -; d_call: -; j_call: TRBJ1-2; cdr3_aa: CAWSRTNYGYTF; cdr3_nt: TGTGCCTGGAGCAGGACTAACTATGGCTACACCTTC